Listed below are T cell receptor beta chains from one sample, sequenced in a study of OX40 agonist ivuxolimab in advanced cancers. Profiling relied on immunoSEQ multiplex PCR, and the TCRdb table lists in-frame clones only, not all of them. The data show tens of thousands of clones, roughly 88% seen once. Specimen: CD4+ or CD8+ T cells sorted from blood, collected in a trial of the OX40 agonist ivuxolimab. Receptors originate from an adult with an advanced solid tumor such as melanoma, head and neck, liver or kidney cancer. Each CDR3 is given with its conserved first and last residue. The D gene is left open where the match is weak. Expanded clones are given a class, and other clones once, few, many or no size at all.

CDR3aa | CDR3nt | v_gene | abundance | j_gene | d_gene
CASSSGGAGTEAFF | TGTGCCAGCAGCAGCGGGGGGGCCGGCACTGAAGCTTTCTTT | TRBV11-2 | once | TRBJ1-1 | .
CASSLDLLAGPHNEQFF | TGTGCCAGCAGTTTAGATCTTCTAGCGGGACCACACAATGAGCAGTTCTTC | TRBV28 | . | TRBJ2-1 | TRBD2
CASEGPPTYNEQFF | TGTGCCAGCGAGGGGCCACCCACCTACAATGAGCAGTTCTTC | TRBV7-9 | . | TRBJ2-1 | .
CASRQQINPNTEAFF | TGTGCCAGCAGGCAACAAATTAATCCCAACACTGAAGCTTTCTTT | TRBV6-5 | . | TRBJ1-1 | .
CASRWGNYPAGAFF | TGTGCCAGCAGGTGGGGTAATTACCCTGCTGGGGCTTTCTTT | TRBV6-6 | . | TRBJ1-1 | .
CASSEDGGGYGYTF | TGTGCCAGCAGTGAAGATGGGGGCGGCTATGGCTACACCTTC | TRBV2 | . | TRBJ1-2 | .
CAISGTDRGRYGYTF | TGTGCCATCAGTGGGACGGACAGGGGGCGATATGGCTACACCTTC | TRBV10-3 | once | TRBJ1-2 | TRBD1
CASSEMGMAHGYTF | TGTGCCAGCAGTGAGATGGGAATGGCGCATGGCTACACCTTC | TRBV6-1 | . | TRBJ1-2 | .
CASSEGWNQPQHF | TGTGCCAGCAGCGAAGGGTGGAATCAGCCCCAGCATTTT | TRBV2 | few | TRBJ1-5 | .
CASAPTGPYEQYF | TGTGCTAGTGCTCCGACAGGGCCCTACGAGCAGTACTTC | TRBV12-5 | . | TRBJ2-7 | TRBD1
CASSPRGGDTQYF | TGTGCCAGCTCACCACGGGGCGGCGATACGCAGTATTTT | TRBV18 | . | TRBJ2-3 | .
CASSSATSGGRVQYF | TGTGCCAGCAGTTCCGCGACTAGCGGGGGCCGTGTGCAGTACTTC | TRBV27 | few | TRBJ2-7 | TRBD2